The TCR beta chain described here comes from a study of T cell repertoires in cytomegalovirus infection. At the level of the study: Both CMV infection and a matching HLA type were indicated by public TCR beta signatures.

Germline-derived CDR1 and CDR2 are LNHDA and SQIVND (reference sequence). CDR3 length: 16 residues. The junction had 9 bases not matched to a gene; V was cut back by 6 bases and J by 2 bases. Using its own MiXCR run on the reads, TCRdb lists one record per CDR3 protein. The profile shows about 450,000 distinct CDR3 sequences, roughly a third of them singletons. This clonotype has only a few counts. The sequence came from a human donor in good health (CMV status not recorded). Some clones in this sample may be carry-over from other donors' samples. The sequenced sample was PBMCs. The chain joins TRBV19 to TRBJ2-4, with 8 positions matching TRBD1. CDR3 coding DNA: TGTGCCAGTAGCCTTCGGACAGGGTTGTCCAAAAACATTCAGTACTTC. Translation gives CASSLRTGLSKNIQYF.